The source of this T cell receptor (beta chain) is a study of cytomegalovirus exposure and HLA in healthy donors. This clone showed up just once. This PCR relied on a set of 60 Vbeta primers and 13 Jbeta primers. Produced via immunoSEQ multiplex PCR; TCRdb's table is partial and in-frame only. The sample shows roughly 120,000 clones, roughly three quarters of them seen only once. The germline V gene has CDR1 GTSNPN and CDR2 SVGIG (reference sequence). The CDR3 runs to 11 residues. The germline V and J ends were trimmed by 6 bases and 7 bases, with 9 bases remaining between them. The source of this sequence is a woman aged 18-29 years in good health and CMV-seronegative. The sequenced material came from PBMCs. This chain uses TRBV30 with TRBJ2-2, with D possibly being TRBD1 (5 bases). CDR3 loop: CACQGNGELFF. The CDR3 bases are TGTGCCTGTCAGGGTAACGGGGAGCTGTTTTTT.